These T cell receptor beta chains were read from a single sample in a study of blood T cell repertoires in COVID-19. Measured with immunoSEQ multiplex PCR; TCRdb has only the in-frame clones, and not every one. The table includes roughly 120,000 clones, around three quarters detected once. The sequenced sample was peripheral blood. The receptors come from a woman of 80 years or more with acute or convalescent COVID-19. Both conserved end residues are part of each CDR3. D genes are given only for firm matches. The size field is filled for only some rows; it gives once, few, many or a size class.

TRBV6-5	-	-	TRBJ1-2	TGTGCCAGCAGTCGCGACAGGCGTAACTATGGCTACACCTTC	CASSRDRRNYGYTF
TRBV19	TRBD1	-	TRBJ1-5	TGTGCCAGTAGTATTGGTATGAACAGGGGCAGTCAGCCCCAGCATTTT	CASSIGMNRGSQPQHF
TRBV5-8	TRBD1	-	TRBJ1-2	TGTGCCAGCAGCTATGACACGGGACAGGTTTCCTATGGCTACACCTTC	CASSYDTGQVSYGYTF
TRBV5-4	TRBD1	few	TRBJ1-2	TGTGCCAGCAGCTGGGGACAGGACTATGGCTACACCTTC	CASSWGQDYGYTF
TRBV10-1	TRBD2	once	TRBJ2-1	TGCGCCAGCAGTGGCGGGACTAGTATGGGACTCTACAATGAGCAGTTCTTC	CASSGGTSMGLYNEQFF
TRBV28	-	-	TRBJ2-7	TGTGCCAGCAGCCCGAGGGCCCTTGGGCAGTACTTC	CASSPRALGQYF
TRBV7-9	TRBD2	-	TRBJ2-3	TGTGCCAGCAGCCCTAGCGGGAGGGCCGTAGATACGCAGTATTTT	CASSPSGRAVDTQYF
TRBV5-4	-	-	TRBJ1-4	TGTGCCAGCAGCCCGGGGGGGGCAACTAATGAAAAACTGTTTTTT	CASSPGGATNEKLFF
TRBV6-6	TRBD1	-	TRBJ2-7	TGTGCCAGCAGTTACCCTACAGGGGGCGCGAGGTACGAGCAGTACTTC	CASSYPTGGARYEQYF
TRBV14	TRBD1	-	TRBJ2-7	TGTGCCAGCAGCCAAGGACAGGGGACAATTTACGAGCAGTACTTC	CASSQGQGTIYEQYF
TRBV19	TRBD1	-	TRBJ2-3	TGTGCCAGTAGCCGGGACAGGGGCGATACGCAGTATTTT	CASSRDRGDTQYF
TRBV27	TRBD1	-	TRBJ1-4	TGTGCCAGCAAGAGACAGGGGAAGGGCGAAAAACTGTTTTTT	CASKRQGKGEKLFF
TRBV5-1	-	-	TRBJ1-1	TGCGCCAGCAGCGCAAGGGGTGGCACTGAAGCTTTCTTT	CASSARGGTEAFF